These T cell receptor beta chains were read from a single sample in a study of blood T cell repertoires in COVID-19. TCRdb's copy holds only in-frame clones and misses some; the assay was immunoSEQ multiplex PCR. The sample holds 130,000 to 150,000 clones, more than 75% seen once. Sequencing used peripheral blood. Receptors were obtained from a man aged 55-75 years with active or convalescent COVID-19. Both conserved end residues are part of each CDR3. A D gene is named only where the DNA matches it firmly.

D	V	J	DNA	CDR3
TRBD2	TRBV5-1	TRBJ2-7	TGCGCCAGCAGTACTAGCGTTACCAACCCCTACGAGCAGTACTTC	CASSTSVTNPYEQYF
.	TRBV5-6	TRBJ2-4	TGTGCCGGGGAGGGGGACGAGTTAGCCAAAAACATTCAGTACTTC	CAGEGDELAKNIQYF
.	TRBV27	TRBJ2-1	TGTGCCAGCAGTCCCGGACCGGGAGCCTACAATGAGCAGTTCTTC	CASSPGPGAYNEQFF
TRBD2	TRBV11-1	TRBJ2-1	TGTGCCAGCAGCCCCGGGGGCGGGAGGGCCGATGAGCAGTTCTTC	CASSPGGGRADEQFF
.	TRBV2	TRBJ1-5	TGTGCCAGCAGTGAAGCGCTGCGTAGCAATCAGCCCCAGCATTTT	CASSEALRSNQPQHF
TRBD1	TRBV5-4	TRBJ1-1	TGTGCCAGCAGTTCACCCAGGGGGCGAGGGAACACTGAAGCTTTCTTT	CASSSPRGRGNTEAFF
TRBD1	TRBV7-2	TRBJ1-2	TGTGCCAGCAGCCCGAAGGACAGGGGTGGCTACACCTTC	CASSPKDRGGYTF
.	TRBV5-6	TRBJ2-5	TGTGCCAGCAGCTCCTACCGGGACTCGGAGACCCAGTACTTC	CASSSYRDSETQYF
TRBD1	TRBV11-2	TRBJ2-5	TGTGCCAGCAGCCTCAACAGGGGGCAAGAGACCCAGTACTTC	CASSLNRGQETQYF
TRBD2	TRBV30	TRBJ2-1	TGTGCCTGGAGTGTACCCAGCGGGAGTATCATTTATTCCTACAATGAGCAGTTCTTC	CAWSVPSGSIIYSYNEQFF
TRBD2	TRBV7-9	TRBJ2-2	TGTGCCAGCAGCTTAGCAGCGGGAGACGCCGGGGAGCTGTTTTTT	CASSLAAGDAGELFF
TRBD2	TRBV4-3	TRBJ2-2	TGCGCCAGCAGCCAAGATATAGTAGCGGGAGAGACCGGGGAGCTGTTTTTT	CASSQDIVAGETGELFF
TRBD2	TRBV15	TRBJ2-5	TGTGCCACCAGCCTAGCGGGAGGTGGGGGGCAGACCCAGTACTTC	CATSLAGGGGQTQYF
.	TRBV7-9	TRBJ2-7	TGTGCCAGCAGCTCGGGATGGAACGAGCAGTACTTC	CASSSGWNEQYF
TRBD1	TRBV5-1	TRBJ2-3	TGCGCCAGCAGCCAGGGGGACGGGACAGATACGCAGTATTTT	CASSQGDGTDTQYF
.	TRBV7-2	TRBJ2-7	TGTGCCAGCAGCTCTAGGGGGGGGCGGAGCTCCTACGAGCAGTACTTC	CASSSRGGRSSYEQYF
TRBD1	TRBV9	TRBJ1-3	TGTGCCAGCAGCTCCTTACAGGGGGGCTCTGGAAACACCATATATTTT	CASSSLQGGSGNTIYF
.	TRBV20-1	TRBJ1-2	TGCAGTGCTATGGACCCGGGGGGCTACACCTTC	CSAMDPGGYTF
TRBD1	TRBV9	TRBJ2-2	TGTGCCAGCAGCGTAGTTCGGGGCGGACAGGGGACCGGGGAGCTGTTTTTT	CASSVVRGGQGTGELFF